This T cell receptor beta chain is drawn from a study of blood T cell repertoires in COVID-19. Across the study: Samples of COVID-19 (acute and convalescent) were obtained from the United States, Italy and Spain. In each case, the material was cDNA or gDNA derived from T cells, B-cell-depleted T cells, or PBMCs.

In the original workflow: Nucleated cell counts were estimated from reference gene primer amplification. The table came from immunoSEQ multiplex PCR; TCRdb's copy has only in-frame clones and leaves some out. V, J and clone size are those of that table, while D and trimming were read from the DNA. The data show about 230,000 clones, just under 90% seen once. Followed over time, Seattle patients had been enrolled while infection was active. Sequenced material: peripheral blood. This TCR came from a man aged 25 to 45 with COVID-19, enrolled during active disease.

The CDR3 here is CASSTGQGYEAFF. The CDR3 nucleotides are TGTGCCAGTAGTACGGGACAGGGGTATGAAGCTTTCTTT. V usage is TRBV19 and J usage is TRBJ1-1; 10 bases agree with TRBD1. The CDR3 contains 13 residues. The germline V gene encodes CDR1 LNHDA and CDR2 SQIVND (reference sequence). V gave up 4 bases and J gave up 7 bases; unmatched junction bases: 3. The full variable domain, in which reference TRBV19 and TRBJ1-1 provide the parts outside the CDR3, is DGGITQSPKYLFRKEGQNVTLSCEQNLNHDAMYWYRQDPGQGLRLIYYSQIVNDFQKGDIAEGYSVSREKKESFPLTVTSAQKNPTAFYLCASSTGQGYEAFFGQGTRLTVV.